Listed here are 5 T cell receptor beta chains from one sample, sequenced in a study of cytomegalovirus exposure and HLA in healthy donors. PCR used 60 Vbeta primers and 13 Jbeta primers. The data were produced by immunoSEQ multiplex PCR, yet TCRdb's version contains in-frame clones alone and is incomplete. Of 100,000 or so clones listed, approximately 70% are singletons. The sequenced material came from PBMCs. These receptors all stem from a man aged 25-45 years in good health and CMV-seronegative.

The rearrangement uses TRBV11-2 and TRBJ1-4; TRBD1 is a possible D gene (5 bases). Germline values: CDR1 SGHAT, CDR2 FQNNGV. The CDR3 covers 17 residues. The germline V and J ends were trimmed by 3 bases and 4 bases, with 18 bases remaining between them. CDR3 nucleotides: TGTGCCAGCAGCTTCGGGCAGGGAGCGGGGCTTAATGAAAAACTGTTTTTT. It translates to CASSFGQGAGLNEKLFF. Together with reference TRBV11-2 and TRBJ1-4, the CDR3 gives the full variable domain: EAGVAQSPRYKIIEKRQSVAFWCNPISGHATLYWYQQILGQGPKLLIQFQNNGVVDDSQLPKDRFSAERLKGVDSTLKIQPAKLEDSAVYLCASSFGQGAGLNEKLFFGSGTQLSVL.

This clone was recorded a few times. This chain joins TRBV28 and TRBJ1-1, with 9 bases identical to TRBD1. This CDR3 comprises 14 residues. CDR1 and CDR2 from the germline V gene are MDHEN and SYDVKM. Trimming at V came to 1 base and at J to 5 bases, leaving 2 bases not matched to a gene. For the CDR3, the DNA is TGTGCCAGCAGTTTATACAGGGGGCGTACTGAAGCTTTCTTT. Its protein product is CASSLYRGRTEAFF.

The chain joins TRBV4-3 to TRBJ1-2, with TRBD1 as a possible D gene (5 bases). CDR1 and CDR2 from the germline V gene are LGHNA and YSLEER. The ends were cut back, 2 bases at V and 8 bases at J, with 24 bases in the middle. CDR3 length: 17 amino acids. The CDR3 DNA is TGCGCCAGCAGCCAACCATACAGCGGGGGTTGGGGGGACGGCTACACCTTC. This translates into CASSQPYSGGWGDGYTF.

This chain joins TRBV30 and TRBJ1-4; D unresolved. The CDR3 is 13 residues long. V lost 1 base and J lost 4, with 7 bases in between. Germline CDR1 is GTSNPN and CDR2 is SVGIG (reference sequence). The CDR3 here is CAWSATVNEKLFF. CDR3 DNA sequence: TGTGCCTGGAGTGCTACAGTTAATGAAAAACTGTTTTTT. Together with reference TRBV30 and TRBJ1-4, the CDR3 gives the full variable domain: SQTIHQWPATLVQPVGSPLSLECTVEGTSNPNLYWYRQAAGRGLQLLFYSVGIGQISSEVPQNLSASRPQDRQFILSSKKLLLSDSGFYLCAWSATVNEKLFFGSGTQLSVL.

The genes are TRBV19 and TRBJ1-3; TRBD1 is a possible D gene (6 bases). This CDR3 region has 15 residues. V lost 9 bases to trimming and J lost 8 bases, with 23 bases between them. The germline V gene encodes CDR1 LNHDA and CDR2 SQIVND (reference sequence). For the CDR3, the DNA is TGTGCCAGCAGGGCAGGGGTGAGGGGAAGAGACACCATATATTTT. It specifies CASRAGVRGRDTIYF.